A single sample gave rise to the 14 T cell receptor beta chains below, sequenced in a study of T-cell memory formation after mild COVID-19 (dated by TCRdb to about 2021). Library creation used 5' RACE. The instrument was an Illumina NovaSeq 6000. TCRdb reprocessing: public reads trimmed at Q25 with fastp, clones called with MiXCR, in-frame beta chains kept. Entries are consolidated by CDR3 protein sequence, retaining the most common genes and DNA. The sample table records 400,000 or so distinct CDR3 sequences; around 20% of these occur just once. Jointly, the top ten make up 8.4% of the sample. The sample was PBMCs or a T cell subset sorted from them (not recorded which). These receptors all come from an adult woman who had mild COVID-19 (a few samples of this study predate the infection). The sample titles of this study are shuffled in the database, so cell type and time point are left out; the donor was told from shared clones.

This clonotype was counted a few times. The J gene is TRBJ2-3, the V gene TRBV6-5; the match to TRBD2 covers 10 bases. V trimming: 1 base; J trimming: 1 base; junction bases outside the gene matches: 8. CDR1 is MNHEY, CDR2 SVGAGI, per germline. This CDR3 has 18 amino acids. CDR3 residues: CASSYFPPTSGGTDTQYF. DNA for the CDR3: TGTGCCAGCAGTTACTTTCCGCCCACTAGCGGGGGCACAGATACGCAGTATTTT.

This clonotype was counted between two and nine times. The V call is TRBV9, the J call TRBJ2-3, with D tentatively TRBD2 (7 bases). The CDR3 totals 18 residues. V gave up 3 bases and J gave up 0 bases, with 20 bases separating them. Germline lookup yields CDR1 SGDLS and CDR2 YYNGEE. The CDR3 DNA is TGTGCCAGCAGCGCCCCTGCTGCCGGGGGGCTAAGCACAGATACGCAGTATTTT. Amino acids: CASSAPAAGGLSTDTQYF.

The J gene is TRBJ1-1, the V gene TRBV12-3 or TRBV12-4; TRBD1 is a possible D gene (6 bases). With 7 bases removed from V and 13 bases from J, the gap between germline ends came to 22 bases. This CDR3 comprises 13 residues. The chain's CDR3 is CASTHGGAIKVFF. The CDR3 region has the DNA TGTGCCAGCACCCATGGGGGGGCAATCAAGGTTTTCTTT.

This clonotype was picked up one time. This chain links TRBV7-8 with TRBJ1-3; no clear D gene. V gave up 6 bases and J gave up 0 bases, with 6 bases separating them. The CDR3 sequence is 13 residues long. Germline values: CDR1 SGHVS, CDR2 FQNEAQ. The CDR3 nucleotides read TGTGCCAGCAGAGAACACTCTGGAAACACCATATATTTT. Translation gives CASREHSGNTIYF. Combining the CDR3 with reference TRBV7-8 and TRBJ1-3 gives the whole variable domain GAGVSQSPRYKVAKRGQDVALRCDPISGHVSLFWYQQALGQGPEFLTYFQNEAQLDKSGLPSDRFFAERPEGSVSTLKIQRTQQEDSAVYLCASREHSGNTIYFGEGSWLTVV.

The chain carries TRBV12-3 or TRBV12-4 and TRBJ1-6; TRBD1 aligns across 7 bases. The CDR3 extends over 12 amino acids. V shed 3 bases and J 11 bases; nucleotides not matched to a gene: 1. The CDR3 loop is CASSFRGTPLHF. CDR3 coding DNA: TGTGCCAGCAGTTTCAGGGGGACACCCCTCCACTTT.

In this sample, this clonotype turned up a few times. J is TRBJ2-1 and V is TRBV10-3, with a weak D call TRBD2 (6 bases). Germline lookup yields CDR1 ENHRY and CDR2 SYGVKD. V was pared by 10 bases and J by 4 bases, with 26 bases between. This CDR3 comprises 17 residues. The CDR3 sequence: CATDLGGFRATYNEQFF. The CDR3, as DNA: TGTGCCACGGACCTGGGGGGATTTAGGGCCACTTACAATGAGCAGTTCTTC.

The J gene is TRBJ2-2, the V gene TRBV24-1; D is undetermined. V lost 2 bases and J 3 bases, leaving 12 bases between the germline ends. The CDR3 loop spans 16 amino acids. CDR1 and CDR2 from the germline V gene are KGHDR and SFDVKD. The CDR3 region is CATSDYPSEDTGELFF. CDR3 nucleotide sequence: TGTGCCACCAGTGATTACCCCAGTGAGGACACCGGGGAGCTGTTTTTT.

Only a few counts were recorded for this clonotype. This chain links TRBV27 with TRBJ2-4; TRBD1 matches 9 bases. This CDR3 region has 16 residues. J gave up 2 bases and V 3 bases, and 5 bases lay outside the gene matches. Germline values: CDR1 MNHEY, CDR2 SMNVEV (reference sequence). The CDR3 region is CASSFVQGATKNIQYF. In DNA, the CDR3 is TGTGCCAGCAGTTTTGTACAGGGGGCGACCAAAAACATTCAGTACTTC.

This clonotype was seen only a few times. The chain has TRBV7-3 and TRBJ2-7; D possibly corresponds to TRBD1 (6 bases). CDR1 is SGHTA and CDR2 is FQGTGA in the germline V gene. The V end lost 3 bases, the J end lost 6 bases, and 15 bases lay between the germline ends. There are 14 residues in the CDR3. This chain's CDR3 is CASSFLLQGAEQYF. CDR3 DNA: TGTGCCAGCAGCTTCCTGTTACAGGGAGCCGAGCAGTACTTC. The full variable domain, with the rest looked up from reference TRBV7-3 and TRBJ2-7, is GAGVSQTPSNKVTEKGKYVELRCDPISGHTALYWYRQSLGQGPEFLIYFQGTGAADDSGLPNDRFFAVRPEGSVSTLKIQRTERGDSAVYLCASSFLLQGAEQYFGPGTRLTVT.

The chain carries TRBV2 and TRBJ2-5; no definite D call. V was pared by 3 bases and J by 0 bases, with 8 bases between. Germline-derived CDR1 and CDR2 are SNHLY and FYNNEI. This CDR3 has 14 amino acids. The CDR3 DNA reads TGTGCCAGCAGTGATACAGCGTACCAAGAGACCCAGTACTTC. Encoded protein: CASSDTAYQETQYF.

In its sample, this clonotype was seen many times. This sequence joins TRBV7-9 and TRBJ2-1; D possibly matches TRBD1 or TRBD2 (8 bases each). The CDR3 extends over 19 amino acids. Germline-derived CDR1 and CDR2 are SEHNR and FQNEAQ (reference sequence). Deletions cut 2 bases from V and 7 bases from J, with 27 bases between. CDR3 in DNA: TGTGCCAGCAGCTTAAGGCGTCAGGGGGCTAGCGGGTTAAGGAATGAGCAGTTCTTC. Protein: CASSLRRQGASGLRNEQFF.

This clonotype was seen a few times. The rearrangement uses TRBV12-3 or TRBV12-4 and TRBJ1-5; D is undetermined. The CDR3 totals 14 residues. V lost 3 bases to trimming and J lost 5 bases, with 11 bases between them. The chain's CDR3 is CASSLAGSHQPQHF. The CDR3 DNA reads TGTGCCAGCAGTTTGGCGGGGTCCCATCAGCCCCAGCATTTT.

In this sample, this clonotype turned up many times. This chain uses TRBV6-2 or TRBV6-3 with TRBJ2-5; 9 nucleotides line up with TRBD2. Germline CDR1 is MNHEY and CDR2 is SVGEGT. The length of the CDR3 is 13 residues. V trimming: 5 bases; J trimming: 6 bases; junction bases outside the gene matches: 4. CDR3 coding DNA: TGTGCCAGCAGTCAAAGCGGGGGGAAGACCCAGTACTTC. This sequence encodes CASSQSGGKTQYF.

This clonotype showed up just a few times. The chain combines TRBV2 with TRBJ2-7; TRBD2 aligns across 7 bases. Trimming cost V 9 bases and J 7 bases; bases outside gene matches: 15. Germline CDR1 is SNHLY and CDR2 is FYNNEI. The CDR3 runs 14 residues. DNA for the CDR3: TGTGCCAGTCACATCGATGCGGGAGTAGAAGAGCAGTACTTC. Translation: CASHIDAGVEEQYF.